Below are 29 T cell receptor beta chains sequenced from a single sample in a study of blood T cells in healthy people across ages. A second PCR of 7 to 11 cycles used a sample-barcoded 5' primer and a J-beta primer mix. TCRdb itself ran the 5' RACE reads through MiXCR, one entry per CDR3 protein. The sample carries about 1.5 million distinct CDR3 sequences, around 40% recorded once. The specimen was blood. The origin of the receptors is a woman aged 18-29 years in good health.

V gene TRBV13 combines with J gene TRBJ2-3; TRBD2 agrees at 9 bases. Per germline, CDR1 PRHDT and CDR2 FYEKMQ (reference sequence). The CDR3 is made up of 17 amino acids. With 2 bases clipped from V and 6 bases from J, the junction kept 12 bases outside the gene matches. For the CDR3, the DNA is TGTGCCAGCAGCTTACTGCTAGCGGGATCTAGCGGGGATACGCAGTATTTT. Amino acid sequence: CASSLLLAGSSGDTQYF.

Comment on this clonotype: Its ends do not fully match the called genes, so a read error is possible. This chain connects TRBV7-2 to TRBJ2-3; a possible D gene is TRBD2 (6 bases). This CDR3 is 16 amino acids long. The germline gives CDR1 SGHTA, CDR2 FQGNSA. In nucleotides, the CDR3 is TGTGCCAGCAGCTTAGAAGGAACTACTAGCACAGATACGCGGTATTTT. Its translation: CASSLEGTTSTDTRYF.

On this clonotype: One end of the junction varies from germline; a read error may be responsible. The chain combines TRBV30 with TRBJ1-2; D uncertain. The germline gives CDR1 GTSNPN, CDR2 SVGIG (reference sequence). The CDR3 contains 11 residues. This CDR3 is CARSVAGSYTF. CDR3 bases: TGTGCCCGGAGTGTCGCCGGAAGCTACACCTTC.

This clonotype has just a few counts. This sequence joins TRBV6-2 or TRBV6-3 and TRBJ2-5; a possible D gene is TRBD1 (6 bases). In germline, CDR1 is MNHEY, CDR2 SVGEGT. The V end lost 5 bases, the J end lost 2 bases, and 18 bases lay between the germline ends. There are 16 residues in the CDR3. The CDR3 region is CASSPTTGRAQETQYF. In nucleotides, the CDR3 is TGTGCCAGCAGTCCGACGACAGGTCGAGCACAAGAGACCCAGTACTTC.

The sample holds a few counts of this clonotype. The chain couples TRBV6-6 to TRBJ1-1, with D uncertain. Germline assignment: CDR1 MNHNY and CDR2 SVGAGI (reference sequence). This CDR3 comprises 12 residues. The V end lost 6 bases, the J end lost 3 bases, and 8 bases lay between the germline ends. Here the CDR3 reads CASSPLYTEAFF. In DNA, the CDR3 is TGTGCCAGCAGCCCCCTTTACACTGAAGCTTTCTTT.

The chain has TRBV15 and TRBJ2-3; 12 nucleotides match TRBD2. The germline CDR1 and CDR2 sequences are LNHNV and YYDKDF (reference sequence). This CDR3 contains 15 residues. V gave up 3 bases and J gave up 5 bases; unmatched junction bases: 3. The CDR3 sequence is CATSRTSGSLDTQYF. The CDR3 DNA reads TGTGCCACCAGCAGGACTAGCGGGAGTTTAGATACGCAGTATTTT.

The V call is TRBV28, the J call TRBJ2-5; 10 positions match TRBD2. The CDR3 runs to 16 residues. J lost 4 bases, V lost 6 bases, and 11 bases had no gene match. CDR1 is MDHEN and CDR2 is SYDVKM in the germline V gene. The DNA for the CDR3 is TGTGCCAGCAGATCTCTAGCGGGAGTAATGACAGAGACCCAGTACTTC. It yields the protein CASRSLAGVMTETQYF. The full variable domain, in which reference TRBV28 and TRBJ2-5 provide the parts outside the CDR3, is DVKVTQSSRYLVKRTGEKVFLECVQDMDHENMFWYRQDPGLGLRLIYFSYDVKMKEKGDIPEGYSVSREKKERFSLILESASTNQTSMYLCASRSLAGVMTETQYFGPGTRLLVL.

The chain has TRBV20-1 and TRBJ2-7, with 10 positions matching TRBD2. V shed 3 bases and J 2 bases; nucleotides not matched to a gene: 4. This CDR3 is built from 14 residues. Germline CDR1 reads DFQATT; CDR2 reads SNEGSKA (reference sequence). The CDR3 loop reads CSASSGGTTYEQYF. The CDR3 region has the DNA TGCAGTGCTAGTAGCGGGGGGACCACCTACGAGCAGTACTTC.

Only a few counts were recorded for this clonotype. Its ends do not fully match the called genes, so a read error is possible. This chain links TRBV6-5 with TRBJ2-4; a weak D match, TRBD1 (5 bases). The end of the DNA fits TRBJ2-7 better, so the J call may be wrong. The CDR3 covers 16 residues. Germline V gene data show CDR1 as MNHEY and CDR2 as SVGAGI. Written as DNA, the CDR3 is TGTGCCGGCAGTTACGGTTTGGCCAGGGTTACATACGAGCAGTACTTC. Translation gives CAGSYGLARVTYEQYF.

The chain has TRBV7-2 and TRBJ1-5, with D perhaps matching TRBD1 (6 bases). CDR1 is SGHTA, CDR2 FQGNSA, per germline. V was pared by 2 bases and J by 3 bases, with 11 bases between. The CDR3 is made up of 15 amino acids. Here the CDR3 DNA reads TGTGCCAGCAGCTTATCCGGGACAAACAATCAGCCCCAGCATTTT. Its translation is CASSLSGTNNQPQHF.

The rearrangement links TRBV4-3 to TRBJ1-2; maybe TRBD1 (6 bases). The CDR3 is 16 amino acids. Trimming stripped 0 bases from V and 4 bases from J, with 15 bases between. The germline V gene encodes CDR1 LGHNA and CDR2 YSLEER. CDR3 DNA: TGCGCCAGCAGCCAAGATCGGACAGCGGGCAGCTATGGCTACACCTTC. This encodes CASSQDRTAGSYGYTF.

The J gene is TRBJ1-2, the V gene TRBV6-6; maybe TRBD1 (6 bases). This CDR3 region has 15 residues. V was clipped by 4 bases and J by 3 bases, with 15 bases between them. Germline V CDR1 and CDR2: MNHNY, SVGAGI (reference sequence). In DNA, the CDR3 is TGTGCCAGCAGTTCCACCGGGACAAACTACTATGGCTACACCTTC. It encodes CASSSTGTNYYGYTF.

The chain links TRBV7-2 to TRBJ1-5; 7 bases match TRBD1. J was trimmed by 1 base and V by 7 bases; bases with no gene match: 4. The CDR3 has 14 amino acids. The germline gives CDR1 SGHTA, CDR2 FQGNSA. DNA of the CDR3: TGTGCCAGCACTCAGACAGGGAGCAATCAGCCCCAGCATTTT. This sequence encodes CASTQTGSNQPQHF.

This chain joins TRBV7-9 and TRBJ2-1; the D gene is possibly TRBD2 (5 bases). The CDR3 loop spans 17 amino acids. The germline gives CDR1 SEHNR, CDR2 FQNEAQ (reference sequence). Trimming removed 2 bases from V and 4 bases from J, with 18 bases in between. The DNA for the CDR3 is TGTGCCAGCAGCTTACTCCAAGCCCGGGGAGTATACAATGAGCAGTTCTTC. Its protein product is CASSLLQARGVYNEQFF.

Comments on this clonotype: Compared with germline, one end of the junction differs, possibly owing to a read error. J is TRBJ2-3 and V is TRBV18; the D is unclear. From germline, CDR1 is KGHSH and CDR2 LQKENI. The CDR3 runs 12 residues. The CDR3 loop is CASAPLTDTQYF. CDR3 bases: TGTGCCAGCGCACCACTTACAGATACGCAGTATTTT.

On this clonotype itself: Its ends do not fully match the called genes, so a read error is possible. The rearrangement links TRBV5-1 to TRBJ1-4; possible D gene TRBD1, 5 bases. The germline V gene has CDR1 SGHRS and CDR2 YFSETQ. This CDR3 is 14 amino acids long. CDR3 protein: CASSFHGTTEKLFF. The CDR3 DNA reads as TGCGCCAGCAGCTTCCACGGGACTACTGAAAAACTGTTTTTT.

The chain employs TRBV20-1 and TRBJ1-1, with a possible D match to TRBD1 (6 bases). With 1 base removed from V and 5 bases from J, the gap between germline ends came to 14 bases. The CDR3 spans 14 residues. CDR1 is DFQATT, CDR2 SNEGSKA, per germline (reference sequence). The CDR3 nucleotides are TGCAGTGCTAGAGGGGTAACAGGGTGGACTGAAGCTTTCTTT. It codes for CSARGVTGWTEAFF.

This sequence joins TRBV6-2 or TRBV6-3 and TRBJ2-1; maybe TRBD2 (5 bases). The germline V and J ends were trimmed by 4 bases and 4 bases, with 17 bases remaining between them. Germline CDR1 reads MNHEY; CDR2 reads SVGEGT. The length of the CDR3 is 16 residues. This CDR3 reads CASSFGLSGIYNEQFF. CDR3 in DNA: TGTGCCAGCAGTTTCGGACTCAGCGGTATTTACAATGAGCAGTTCTTC.

The table lists this clonotype with a count of one. The rearrangement joins TRBV29-1 to TRBJ2-1; D may be TRBD2 (6 bases). The CDR3 extends over 15 amino acids. V lost 6 bases to trimming and J lost 6 bases, with 21 bases between them. Germline V lookup: CDR1 SQVTM, CDR2 ANQGSEA. The chain's CDR3 is CSVGRGAGPSNEQFF. Written as DNA, the CDR3 is TGCAGCGTGGGCCGGGGAGCGGGCCCATCCAATGAGCAGTTCTTC.

This chain uses TRBV2 with TRBJ1-5; D remains ambiguous. Germline lookup yields CDR1 SNHLY and CDR2 FYNNEI. The length of the CDR3 is 15 residues. V lost 7 bases and J lost 0, with 13 bases in between. The CDR3 DNA reads as TGTGCCAGCACCCCGGAAGGAAGTAGCAATCAGCCCCAGCATTTT. This gives the protein CASTPEGSSNQPQHF.

This clonotype was seen only a few times. The chain uses TRBV20-1 and TRBJ2-7; unclear D gene. CDR3 length: 15 residues. The ends were cut back, 5 bases at V and 3 bases at J, with 20 bases in the middle. The germline V gene encodes CDR1 DFQATT and CDR2 SNEGSKA (reference sequence). In nucleotides, the CDR3 is TGCAGTGCTTCCCCGTCGGAAAGGGTGGACTACGAGCAGTACTTC. Its translation: CSASPSERVDYEQYF.

This clonotype was picked up a small number of times. CDR3 DNA sequence: TGTGCCAGCAGCTCGTGGAGAAACTATGGCTACACCTTC. Its translation is CASSSWRNYGYTF. The genes are TRBV7-2 and TRBJ1-2; D is undetermined. The CDR3 covers 13 residues. V was trimmed by 4 bases and J by 2 bases, leaving 8 bases between them. Germline-derived CDR1 and CDR2 are SGHTA and FQGNSA.

This clonotype was observed once. The chain joins TRBV6-5 to TRBJ2-3; TRBD1 aligns across 11 bases. Germline V gene data show CDR1 as MNHEY and CDR2 as SVGAGI. The CDR3 is made up of 16 amino acids. V was clipped by 0 bases and J by 3 bases; unmatched bases: 2. Here the CDR3 DNA reads TGTGCCAGCAGTTACTCCGGGACAGGGGGTACAGATACGCAGTATTTT. This codes for CASSYSGTGGTDTQYF.

The V and J genes are TRBV10-3 and TRBJ2-3; 11 bases are a match to TRBD2. This CDR3 has 14 residues. Trimming cost V 6 bases and J 5 bases; bases outside gene matches: 4. From germline, CDR1 is ENHRY and CDR2 SYGVKD. CDR3: CAISPSGGRDTQYF. In DNA, the CDR3 is TGTGCCATCAGCCCTAGCGGGGGGAGAGATACGCAGTATTTT.

V gene TRBV14 combines with J gene TRBJ2-1; 15 nucleotides line up with TRBD2. With 5 bases clipped from V and 7 bases from J, the junction kept 9 bases outside the gene matches. From germline, CDR1 is SGHDN and CDR2 FVKESK. The CDR3 has 17 amino acids. The CDR3 DNA is TGTGCCAGCAGCTCCGGGACTAGCGGGAGGAGGAGGAATGAGCAGTTCTTC. This gives the protein CASSSGTSGRRRNEQFF.

The chain uses TRBV3-1 and TRBJ2-1; 10 bases map to TRBD2. CDR1 and CDR2 from the germline V gene are LGHDT and YNNKEL (reference sequence). J lost 8 bases, V lost 3 bases, and 7 bases had no gene match. CDR3 size: 15 residues. CDR3 coding DNA: TGTGCCAGCAGCCATCCTCCTAGCGGGAGCTATGAGCAGTTCTTC. Translating gives CASSHPPSGSYEQFF.

The DNA of the CDR3 is TGTGCCAGCAGAGACCCGGGACAGGGTGGAGGGGAAGATACGCAGTATTTT. Translated: CASRDPGQGGGEDTQYF. The chain joins TRBV2 to TRBJ2-3; 9 nucleotides line up with TRBD1. Germline CDR1 is SNHLY and CDR2 is FYNNEI. After removal of 6 bases from V and 5 bases from J, the junction contained 15 bases not matched to a gene. CDR3 length: 17 amino acids.

V is TRBV4-2 and J is TRBJ2-7, with 10 bases matching TRBD2. The CDR3 sequence is 17 residues long. Germline CDR1 and CDR2: LGHNA and YNFKEQ. J lost 5 bases, V lost 4 bases, and 14 bases had no gene match. CDR3 nucleotide sequence: TGTGCCAGCAGCCCGCAAGCAGCTAGCGGGAGTATGAACGAGCAGTACTTC. As protein: CASSPQAASGSMNEQYF.

The chain couples TRBV5-1 to TRBJ2-7; possible D gene TRBD1, 6 bases. V was trimmed by 2 bases and J by 6 bases, leaving 15 bases between them. Germline CDR1 and CDR2: SGHRS and YFSETQ. This CDR3 is 14 amino acids long. CDR3 sequence (DNA): TGCGCCAGCAGCTTATCGCCAGGGGTAAGCGAGCAGTACTTC. Protein sequence: CASSLSPGVSEQYF.